This passage covers 30 T cell receptor beta chains from one sample sequenced in a study of blood T cell repertoires in COVID-19. The method was immunoSEQ multiplex PCR; TCRdb's version includes in-frame clones alone and lacks a portion of them. The sample shows roughly 220,000 clones, 90% of them seen only once. The sequenced material came from PBMCs or T cells enriched from blood (not recorded which). The receptors derive from a man under 40 who had been exposed to COVID-19.

The chain has TRBV5-1 and TRBJ2-5, with 9 positions matching TRBD1. J was trimmed by 4 bases and V by 1 base; bases with no gene match: 8. Germline CDR1 SGHRS, CDR2 YFSETQ. The CDR3 has 16 residues. CDR3 sequence: CASSLTTQGAGETQYF. The DNA for the CDR3 is TGCGCCAGCAGCTTGACAACACAGGGGGCAGGAGAGACCCAGTACTTC.

The CDR3 protein is CASRTGSNEKLFF. The CDR3 nucleotides read TGTGCCAGCAGAACAGGTTCTAATGAAAAACTGTTTTTT. The genes are TRBV19 and TRBJ1-4, with a possible D match to TRBD1 (5 bases). The V gene's germline CDR1 is LNHDA and CDR2 SQIVND (reference sequence). CDR3 length equals 13 residues. V was cut by 9 bases and J by 3 bases, with 11 bases left in between.

The rearrangement links TRBV6-2 or TRBV6-3 to TRBJ2-2, with 8 bases lining up with TRBD1. Germline assignment: CDR1 MNHEY and CDR2 SVGEGT. V gave up 4 bases and J gave up 8 bases; unmatched junction bases: 9. The length of the CDR3 is 15 residues. CDR3 bases: TGTGCCAGCAGTTTCGCAGACAGGGGAACGGGGGAGCTGTTTTTT. Translating gives CASSFADRGTGELFF.

CDR3 DNA sequence: TGTGCCAGCAGCTTAGATGTAAAAAACTACGAGCAGTACTTC. This encodes CASSLDVKNYEQYF. The chain has TRBV7-9 and TRBJ2-7; no firm D call. Germline values: CDR1 SEHNR, CDR2 FQNEAQ (reference sequence). Trimming shortened V by 1 base and J by 3 bases, and 10 bases separated the two germline ends. The CDR3 covers 14 residues.

This clone was recorded only once. The chain recombines TRBV20-1 with TRBJ1-2; possible D gene TRBD1, 6 bases. Germline lookup yields CDR1 DFQATT and CDR2 SNEGSKA (reference sequence). The ends were cut back, 6 bases at V and 5 bases at J, with 10 bases in the middle. CDR3 size: 11 residues. Here the CDR3 DNA reads TGCAGTGCCACCCAGGGGTATGGCTACACCTTC. It translates to CSATQGYGYTF.

This sequence joins TRBV30 and TRBJ2-1; the D gene is possibly TRBD1 (5 bases). CDR1 GTSNPN and CDR2 SVGIG come from the germline V gene (reference sequence). Trimming took 3 bases from V and 3 from J, leaving 6 bases between them. The CDR3 covers 12 residues. CDR3 sequence: CAWSDSYNEQFF. CDR3 DNA sequence: TGTGCCTGGAGCGACAGCTACAATGAGCAGTTCTTC.

The chain has TRBV27 and TRBJ1-2; D is undetermined. CDR1 and CDR2 (germline): MNHEY, SMNVEV (reference sequence). The CDR3 length is 13 residues. The V end lost 1 base, the J end lost 5 bases, and 8 bases lay between the germline ends. CDR3 bases: TGTGCCAGCAGTTTATTGGGCTGGTATGGCTACACCTTC. The encoded protein is CASSLLGWYGYTF.

The J gene is TRBJ2-5, the V gene TRBV10-3, with D tentatively TRBD1 (6 bases). Trimming stripped 6 bases from V and 2 bases from J, with 10 bases between. The V gene's germline CDR1 is ENHRY and CDR2 SYGVKD. This CDR3 is built from 13 residues. CDR3 loop: CAISGTTQETQYF. The CDR3 region has the DNA TGTGCCATCAGCGGGACAACTCAAGAGACCCAGTACTTC.

The rearrangement links TRBV29-1 to TRBJ2-2; 13 positions match TRBD2. This CDR3 is built from 15 residues. Germline V gives CDR1 SQVTM, CDR2 ANQGSEA. Losses at the gene ends were 7 bases for V and 6 bases for J; bases not matched to a gene: 8. As DNA, the CDR3 is TGCAGCGCCCTAGGGACTAGCGGGGACGCCGGGGAGCTGTTTTTT. Amino acid sequence: CSALGTSGDAGELFF.

The chain combines TRBV9 with TRBJ2-3, with 10 nucleotides matching TRBD1. Losses at the gene ends were 3 bases for V and 6 bases for J; bases not matched to a gene: 4. Looked up from germline, CDR1 is SGDLS and CDR2 is YYNGEE. There are 14 residues in the CDR3. The CDR3 DNA reads TGTGCCAGCAGCGCCGGACAGGGGGTTGATACGCAGTATTTT. This gives the protein CASSAGQGVDTQYF. Based on the CDR3 plus reference TRBV9 and TRBJ2-3, the full variable domain is DSGVTQTPKHLITATGQRVTLRCSPRSGDLSVYWYQQSLDQGLQFLIQYYNGEERAKGNILERFSAQQFPDLHSELNLSSLELGDSALYFCASSAGQGVDTQYFGPGTRLTVL.

The CDR3 nucleotides read TGCGCCAGCAGGGGCGGCGTCAGGGGGACCATGAACACTGAAGCTTTCTTT. It codes for CASRGGVRGTMNTEAFF. The chain links TRBV10-2 to TRBJ1-1; 7 bases fit TRBD1. Germline V gene lookup returns CDR1 WSHSY and CDR2 SAAADI. The CDR3 is 17 amino acids. V was clipped by 6 bases and J by 0 bases; unmatched bases: 13.

V is TRBV21-1 and J is TRBJ1-4; the listed D gene, TRBD1, was not tested against the DNA. TRBV21-1 is flagged as a pseudogene. CDR3 length equals 14 residues. CDR3 sequence reads: CASSKGQFGEKLFF. CDR3 in DNA: TGTGCCAGCAGCAAGGGGCAGTTTGGCGAAAAACTGTTTTTT.

The chain recombines TRBV29-1 with TRBJ1-2, with D tentatively TRBD1 (5 bases). Germline CDR1 SQVTM, CDR2 ANQGSEA. The ends were cut back, 7 bases at V and 2 bases at J, with 14 bases in the middle. The CDR3 has 13 residues. The CDR3 DNA reads TGCAGCGCCGGGGGAGTGCAAAACTATGGCTACACCTTC. Amino acid sequence: CSAGGVQNYGYTF.

The chain employs TRBV11-2 and TRBJ2-3; 10 bases align to TRBD2. Germline V gene sequence: CDR1 SGHAT, CDR2 FQNNGV. The CDR3 sequence is 15 residues long. The trim removed 2 bases at V and 5 bases at J, leaving 4 bases unmatched. The CDR3 nucleotides are TGTGCCAGCAGCTTAAGCGGGGGGGCCCAAGATACGCAGTATTTT. Its protein is CASSLSGGAQDTQYF. The entire variable domain, with the rest obtained from reference TRBV11-2 and TRBJ2-3, is as follows: EAGVAQSPRYKIIEKRQSVAFWCNPISGHATLYWYQQILGQGPKLLIQFQNNGVVDDSQLPKDRFSAERLKGVDSTLKIQPAKLEDSAVYLCASSLSGGAQDTQYFGPGTRLTVL.

This chain links TRBV9 with TRBJ2-1; D remains ambiguous. Germline V lookup: CDR1 SGDLS, CDR2 YYNGEE. The V gene lost 2 bases and the J gene lost 1 base, with 10 bases spanning the gap. The CDR3 spans 15 residues. The CDR3 DNA reads as TGTGCCAGCAGCGTCGGGTTCGGTTCCTACAATGAGCAGTTCTTC. It codes for CASSVGFGSYNEQFF.

The J gene is TRBJ1-1, the V gene TRBV6-4; TRBD1 is a possible D gene (5 bases). The CDR3 contains 13 residues. Trimming removed 0 bases at V and 10 bases at J, with 12 bases between. Germline CDR1 reads MRHNA; CDR2 reads SNTAGT. The CDR3, as DNA: TGTGCCAGCAGTGACTCTCGGGACTCTAGAGCTTTCTTT. Its protein product is CASSDSRDSRAFF.

This chain links TRBV5-4 with TRBJ1-2; D gene ambiguous. V was cut by 1 base and J by 4 bases, with 5 bases left in between. This CDR3 comprises 12 residues. Germline loops: CDR1 SGHNT, CDR2 YYREEE (reference sequence). The CDR3 bases are TGTGCCAGCAGCTTGTCTCCCTATGGCTACACCTTC. It specifies CASSLSPYGYTF.

V and J are TRBV6-2 or TRBV6-3 and TRBJ2-3, with 14 nucleotides matching TRBD2. This CDR3 has 14 residues. In germline, CDR1 is MNHEY, CDR2 SVGEGT. The trim removed 5 bases at V and 9 bases at J, leaving 4 bases unmatched. The chain's CDR3 is CASSQRLAGGTQYF. CDR3 bases: TGTGCCAGCAGTCAAAGACTAGCGGGGGGGACGCAGTATTTT.

This chain joins TRBV27 and TRBJ1-2, with 7 bases fitting TRBD1. CDR3 size: 14 residues. Looked up from germline, CDR1 is MNHEY and CDR2 is SMNVEV (reference sequence). V gave up 3 bases and J gave up 3 bases; unmatched junction bases: 4. The CDR3 DNA reads TGTGCCAGCAGTTTTCTCGGACAGGACTATGGCTACACCTTC. It is translated as CASSFLGQDYGYTF.

This chain connects TRBV10-3 to TRBJ2-3, with 10 bases that match TRBD2. The germline gives CDR1 ENHRY, CDR2 SYGVKD. The V gene end was trimmed by 2 bases and the J gene end by 1 base; junction bases not matched to a gene: 0. The CDR3 is 15 amino acids. For the CDR3, the DNA is TGTGCCATCAGTGAGGGACTAGCGGGCACAGATACGCAGTATTTT. This encodes CAISEGLAGTDTQYF.

The rearrangement links TRBV6-5 to TRBJ2-1; D is undetermined. The germline gives CDR1 MNHEY, CDR2 SVGAGI. Trimming took off 5 bases at V and 8 bases at J, with 10 bases between the two ends. The CDR3 runs 12 residues. The CDR3 is CASSNQAYEQFF. CDR3 bases: TGTGCCAGCAGTAACCAGGCGTATGAGCAGTTCTTC.

The chain combines TRBV5-1 with TRBJ1-1; D unresolved. The V and J ends lost 4 bases and 5 bases respectively, with 21 bases between them. The CDR3 totals 16 residues. Germline assignment: CDR1 SGHRS and CDR2 YFSETQ. The CDR3, as DNA: TGCGCCAGCAGCCCTGAAGGGCCCCGGGCGGGGACTGAAGCTTTCTTT. Translation gives CASSPEGPRAGTEAFF.

The rearrangement joins TRBV12-5 to TRBJ1-2; TRBD1 is a possible D gene (6 bases). Germline V lookup: CDR1 LGHNT, CDR2 FRNRAP. This CDR3 has 13 residues. Trimming stripped 7 bases from V and 3 bases from J, with 12 bases between. The CDR3 region is CASAPDRYYGYTF. DNA for the CDR3: TGTGCTAGTGCCCCCGACAGGTACTATGGCTACACCTTC.

The V and J genes are TRBV19 and TRBJ1-4, with D hard to call. The CDR3 length is 15 residues. Trimming pared 3 bases from V and 0 bases from J, leaving 8 bases between. Germline CDR1 LNHDA, CDR2 SQIVND (reference sequence). The CDR3 coding sequence is TGTGCCAGTAGTATGTTTACAGCAACTAATGAAAAACTGTTTTTT. It translates to CASSMFTATNEKLFF.

The chain links TRBV3-1 (or the pseudogene TRBV3-2) to TRBJ2-3; D is ambiguous. Germline values: CDR1 LGHDT, CDR2 YNNKEL (reference sequence). The CDR3 length is 13 residues. V was pared by 4 bases and J by 4 bases, with 9 bases between. The DNA for the CDR3 is TGTGCCAGCAGCCCCCTGGGCGCAGATACGCAGTATTTT. Amino acid sequence: CASSPLGADTQYF.

CDR3 coding DNA: TGTGCCAGCAGCCTCTGGAGTGGCAGGGGCGGTTTTAGTGAAAAACTGTTTTTT. Translating gives CASSLWSGRGGFSEKLFF. V and J are TRBV27 and TRBJ1-4; TRBD1 might be the D (6 bases). Trimming removed 6 bases from V and 7 bases from J, with 27 bases in between. CDR1 and CDR2 (germline): MNHEY, SMNVEV (reference sequence). The CDR3 length is 18 residues.

The V call is TRBV7-9, the J call TRBJ2-7, with 8 bases aligning to TRBD2. CDR3 length equals 14 residues. The germline CDR1 and CDR2 sequences are SEHNR and FQNEAQ (reference sequence). The V and J ends lost 7 bases and 2 bases, in that order; junction bases with no gene match: 7. This CDR3 reads CASTLLAEPYEQYF. The CDR3 DNA sequence: TGTGCCAGCACCCTACTAGCGGAACCCTACGAGCAGTACTTC.

About this clone: Distinct nucleotide sequences in the sample also encode this CDR3. The gene calls are TRBV7-2 and TRBJ1-5; TRBD1 is a possible D gene (5 bases). The CDR3 runs 14 residues. Per the germline V gene, CDR1 is SGHTA and CDR2 is FQGNSA. Between the trimmed V and J ends, which lost 3 bases and 3 bases, there was a span of 9 bases. CDR3 sequence: CASSLGGANQPQHF. CDR3 nucleotide sequence: TGTGCCAGCAGCTTGGGAGGGGCCAATCAGCCCCAGCATTTT.

This clone occurred once. The V gene is TRBV2, the J gene TRBJ1-1; D is unclear. The CDR3 is made up of 14 amino acids. Looked up from germline, CDR1 is SNHLY and CDR2 is FYNNEI. The V end was cut by 3 bases, the J end by 4 bases, with 12 bases between. Here the CDR3 reads CASSESGPFTEAFF. The CDR3 DNA sequence: TGTGCCAGCAGTGAGTCCGGTCCCTTCACTGAAGCTTTCTTT. Together with reference TRBV2 and TRBJ1-1, the CDR3 gives the full variable domain: EPEVTQTPSHQVTQMGQEVILRCVPISNHLYFYWYRQILGQKVEFLVSFYNNEISEKSEIFDDQFSVERPDGSNFTLKIRSTKLEDSAMYFCASSESGPFTEAFFGQGTRLTVV.

The chain couples TRBV18 to TRBJ1-4, with 8 bases fitting TRBD1. Trimming at V came to 6 bases and at J to 8 bases, leaving 11 bases not matched to a gene. The germline CDR1 and CDR2 sequences are KGHSH and LQKENI. This CDR3 is 15 amino acids long. CDR3: CASSTSPGGGEKLFF. In DNA, the CDR3 is TGTGCCAGCTCGACTTCCCCAGGGGGCGGGGAAAAACTGTTTTTT.